Shown below are 18 T cell receptor beta chains from a single sample sequenced in a study of early stage breast cancer tumors. Sequenced by immunoSEQ multiplex PCR; TCRdb stores in-frame clones only, minus some. Of about 48,000 clones detected, 65% to 90% appear once; the ten largest clones hold around 1.5%. Source material: blood. All receptors derive from a person aged 45 to 59 with breast cancer.

This rearrangement joins TRBV21-1 to TRBJ2-2; no check of the table's D call, TRBD2, against the DNA was made. TRBV21-1 is a pseudogene locus. The CDR3 is 16 residues long. The CDR3 nucleotides read TGTGCCAGCAGCAAAACCCAGCTAGCGGTTACCGGGGAGCTGTTTTTT. This translates into CASSKTQLAVTGELFF.

This chain links TRBV7-9 with TRBJ1-1; no clear D gene. This CDR3 comprises 12 residues. The germline V and J ends were trimmed by 3 bases and 7 bases, with 9 bases remaining between them. Germline loops: CDR1 SEHNR, CDR2 FQNEAQ (reference sequence). CDR3: CASSFWQSEAFF. CDR3 coding DNA: TGTGCCAGCAGCTTTTGGCAGAGTGAAGCTTTCTTT. The variable domain in full, completed from reference TRBV7-9 and TRBJ1-1, reads DTGVSQNPRHKITKRGQNVTFRCDPISEHNRLYWYRQTLGQGPEFLTYFQNEAQLEKSRLLSDRFSAERPKGSFSTLEIQRTEQGDSAMYLCASSFWQSEAFFGQGTRLTVV.

V gene TRBV7-9 combines with J gene TRBJ2-1; TRBD2 aligns across 8 bases. Germline V gives CDR1 SEHNR, CDR2 FQNEAQ (reference sequence). CDR3 length: 17 residues. Unmatched junction bases numbered 15, after V lost 2 bases and J lost 9 bases. Here the CDR3 reads CASSLIKVRRGDGEQFF. CDR3 coding DNA: TGTGCCAGCAGCTTAATCAAGGTGCGGCGGGGGGACGGTGAGCAGTTCTTC.

In its sample, this clone was seen a few times. The chain uses TRBV28 and TRBJ1-4, with 8 bases aligning to TRBD1. The CDR3 is made up of 14 amino acids. Germline V CDR1 and CDR2: MDHEN, SYDVKM. The junction had 5 bases not matched to a gene; V was cut back by 5 bases and J by 6 bases. The CDR3 DNA reads as TGTGCCAGCAGTACTGGACAGGGTTATGAAAAACTGTTTTTT. Its translation is CASSTGQGYEKLFF.

The chain uses TRBV7-2 and TRBJ2-7, with TRBD2 matching 9 bases. The CDR3 covers 16 residues. Germline V lookup: CDR1 SGHTA, CDR2 FQGNSA. Germline trimming cut 3 bases from V and 1 base from J; bases unmatched to any gene: 7. CDR3 sequence reads: CASSFLSGLASYEQYF. The CDR3, as DNA: TGTGCCAGCAGCTTTTTATCGGGACTAGCATCCTACGAGCAGTACTTC.

Only a few counts were recorded for this clone. The chain has TRBV10-1 and TRBJ1-6; D is ambiguous. CDR3 length: 13 residues. The V end lost 6 bases, the J end lost 8 bases, and 11 bases lay between the germline ends. CDR1 WNHNN and CDR2 SYGVQD come from the germline V gene (reference sequence). CDR3 in DNA: TGCGCCAGCAGGATGGGGTTTGATTCACCCCTCCACTTT. It yields the protein CASRMGFDSPLHF.

The V and J genes are TRBV27 and TRBJ2-7; maybe TRBD1 (6 bases). The CDR3 extends over 17 amino acids. V gave up 0 bases and J gave up 2 bases, with 17 bases separating them. Germline CDR1 reads MNHEY; CDR2 reads SMNVEV (reference sequence). This CDR3 is CASSLSASGAGAYEQYF. The CDR3 region has the DNA TGTGCCAGCAGTTTATCGGCTTCTGGGGCAGGGGCCTACGAGCAGTACTTC.

This chain joins TRBV6-5 and TRBJ2-7; 7 nucleotides agree with TRBD2. Germline CDR1 and CDR2: MNHEY and SVGAGI. The CDR3 sequence is 15 residues long. The junction had 4 bases not matched to a gene; V was cut back by 2 bases and J by 0 bases. The CDR3 DNA follows: TGTGCCAGCAGTTACGCGGCGGGGGACTCCTACGAGCAGTACTTC. It translates to CASSYAAGDSYEQYF.

The chain uses TRBV28 and TRBJ1-6; D remains unclear. Trimming shortened V by 4 bases and J by 3 bases, and 25 bases separated the two germline ends. Germline values: CDR1 MDHEN, CDR2 SYDVKM. There are 20 residues in the CDR3. The chain's CDR3 is CASSSVSGSSYDRYNSPLHF. CDR3 bases: TGTGCCAGCAGTTCCGTCTCGGGGAGCTCATACGACCGCTATAATTCACCCCTCCACTTT.

This chain links TRBV5-1 with TRBJ2-5; D is uncertain. V was clipped by 4 bases and J by 5 bases, with 15 bases between them. CDR1 is SGHRS, CDR2 YFSETQ, per germline. The CDR3 is 14 residues long. CDR3 DNA sequence: TGCGCCAGCAGCCCTGCAGATGGCTTTGAGACCCAGTACTTC. It specifies CASSPADGFETQYF.

The chain couples TRBV6-6 to TRBJ1-5; D might be TRBD1 (6 bases). The CDR3 sequence is 15 residues long. V was cut by 2 bases and J by 8 bases, with 16 bases left in between. Germline values: CDR1 MNHNY, CDR2 SVGAGI (reference sequence). CDR3 region: CASSYGTLPREPQHF. CDR3 nucleotide sequence: TGTGCCAGCAGTTACGGGACACTACCGAGGGAGCCCCAGCATTTT.

V usage is TRBV19 and J usage is TRBJ1-4; D unclear. V lost 4 bases, J lost 7 bases, and 13 bases lay in between. The CDR3 runs to 14 residues. CDR1 and CDR2 from the germline V gene are LNHDA and SQIVND (reference sequence). The CDR3 nucleotides are TGTGCCAGTAGTACTTACAACGACGGTGAAAAACTGTTTTTT. This codes for CASSTYNDGEKLFF.

This chain joins TRBV28 and TRBJ1-1, with unresolved D. V shed 6 bases and J shed 5 bases, with 10 bases lying between them. Germline V gives CDR1 MDHEN, CDR2 SYDVKM. The CDR3 covers 12 residues. The CDR3 coding sequence is TGTGCCAGCAGCCCGCAGTTAACTGAAGCTTTCTTT. It is translated as CASSPQLTEAFF.

This clone was seen a few times. This rearrangement joins TRBV19 to TRBJ2-7, with D possibly TRBD2 on 7 matching bases. Trimming stripped 11 bases from V and 3 bases from J, with 14 bases between. The CDR3 sequence is 12 residues long. CDR1 is LNHDA, CDR2 SQIVND, per germline (reference sequence). The CDR3: CASRGGGYEQYF. As DNA, the CDR3 is TGTGCCTCCAGGGGAGGGGGCTACGAGCAGTACTTC.

A note on this clone: The sample has other DNA sequences that encode this CDR3 too. V gene TRBV30 combines with J gene TRBJ2-3; D is undetermined. Trimming pared 2 bases from V and 3 bases from J, leaving 3 bases between. This CDR3 has 11 residues. Germline V CDR1 and CDR2: GTSNPN, SVGIG (reference sequence). The CDR3 loop reads CAWSFTDTQYF. CDR3 sequence (DNA): TGTGCCTGGAGTTTTACAGATACGCAGTATTTT.

The V gene is TRBV19, the J gene TRBJ1-1; TRBD1 matches 8 bases. The CDR3 covers 12 residues. The junction had 0 bases not matched to a gene; V was cut back by 6 bases and J by 3 bases. Germline V gene lookup returns CDR1 LNHDA and CDR2 SQIVND (reference sequence). The CDR3 DNA reads as TGTGCCAGTAGGGACAGGGACACTGAAGCTTTCTTT. It yields the protein CASRDRDTEAFF.

This chain uses TRBV7-6 with TRBJ2-7; TRBD2 agrees at 13 bases. V gave up 5 bases and J gave up 7 bases; unmatched junction bases: 5. Germline CDR1 is SGHVS and CDR2 is FNYEAQ. This CDR3 is 14 amino acids long. The CDR3 nucleotides are TGTGCCAGCAGCCTACTAGCGGGGGGGACTGAGCAGTACTTC. It specifies CASSLLAGGTEQYF.

The rearrangement uses TRBV7-3 and TRBJ2-1; TRBD2 matches 13 bases. The ends lost 5 bases at V and 6 bases at J; junction bases unmatched: 4. The CDR3 covers 15 residues. CDR1 SGHTA and CDR2 FQGTGA come from the germline V gene. The CDR3 reads CASSPGLAGANEQFF. The CDR3 DNA sequence: TGTGCCAGCAGCCCAGGACTAGCGGGAGCCAATGAGCAGTTCTTC.